This T cell receptor beta chain was captured in a study of T cell repertoires in cytomegalovirus infection. Study context: Based on public TCR beta signatures, there were indications of CMV infection and of a matching HLA type. Findings of the study overall: CMV-specific HLA-C-restricted TCR beta clonotypes dominated the ex vivo response. Totalled public TCR beta family frequency picked out people who carried CMV plus the relevant HLA.

Many counts were recorded for this clonotype. Its antigen is not identified. From the reads, TCRdb called clonotypes with MiXCR, one entry per CDR3 protein. Of about 250,000 distinct CDR3 sequences listed, over 9% are singletons. The clonotype was recovered from a human donor in good health (CMV status not recorded). Some clones in this sample may be carry-over from other donors' samples. What was sequenced was PBMCs.

The CDR3 is CASPSGEPSTDTQYF. The CDR3 coding sequence is TGTGCCAGCCCCTCGGGGGAACCTAGCACAGATACGCAGTATTTT. The rearrangement links TRBV7-9 to TRBJ2-3, with D maybe TRBD2 (6 bases). Germline V gene data show CDR1 as SEHNR and CDR2 as FQNEAQ (reference sequence). Trimming left V 8 bases short and J 0 bases short, with 15 bases between. The CDR3 consists of 15 residues.